This T cell receptor (beta chain) came from a study of tumor and adjacent non-tumor tissue in lung cancer. Findings of the study overall: Tumor TCR diversity, when higher, was linked to shorter survival.

A modified ARM-PCR protocol with three rounds of nested PCR amplified TCRbeta. In TCRdb, the multiplex PCR reads were re-called with MiXCR into one record per CDR3 protein. The data show 77,000 or so distinct CDR3 sequences, 76% seen once. With respect to this clonotype: Its antigen remains unidentified.

This sample's RNA came from whole unsorted tissue. Distant lung tissue was collected more than 3 cm away from the tumor edge. Chemotherapy-naive patients with new lung cancer underwent thoracic surgery in China, August–November 2014. Germline CDR1 and CDR2: MNHEY and SVGAGI. The CDR3 runs 17 residues. Trimming cost V 6 bases and J 4 bases, with 24 bases left between them. The source is a man in his 70s with non-small cell lung cancer. This chain joins TRBV6-5 and TRBJ1-1, with D perhaps matching TRBD1 (5 bases). The sequenced sample was distant non-tumor lung tissue. The CDR3 DNA reads as TGTGCCAGCAGCTATTCTCGGGCGTGGGGGGAGACCACTGAAGCTTTCTTT. It encodes CASSYSRAWGETTEAFF.